The clone carrying this T cell receptor (beta chain) was seen many times. The antigen is undetermined. Around 10 milliliters of peripheral blood were drawn from each donor. The record originates from a study of blood T cells in healthy people across ages. Study outcomes and limitations: Higher diversity, along with more naive CD4+ cells, distinguished long-lived donors from aged donors.

The CDR3 has 14 residues. V was trimmed by 2 bases and J by 7 bases, leaving 12 bases between them. In germline, CDR1 is MNHEY, CDR2 SMNVEV (reference sequence). Next came a second PCR, run for roughly 7 to 12 cycles, which used a sample-barcoded 5' primer along with a J-beta primer mix. TCRdb recomputed calls from the 5' RACE reads with MiXCR, one row per CDR3 protein. The sample contains 650,000 to 1,000,000 distinct CDR3 sequences, roughly 40% of which appear only once. This clonotype was sampled from a man in his late teens or twenties in good health. This chain links TRBV27 with TRBJ2-1, with D tentatively TRBD2 (5 bases). The sample consisted of blood. CDR3 amino acids: CASSLGLALNEQFF. The CDR3 nucleotides read TGTGCCAGCAGTTTAGGGCTAGCTTTGAATGAGCAGTTCTTC.